The rows below give T cell receptor beta chains drawn from one sample of a study of cytomegalovirus exposure and HLA in healthy donors. TCRdb's copy holds only in-frame clones and misses some; the assay was immunoSEQ multiplex PCR. The top ten clones hold 1% to 1.5% of a sample with some 240,000 clones, approximately 83% of them seen once. The sequencing input was PBMCs. Every receptor here comes from a woman in her twenties or thirties in good health and CMV-seropositive. Both conserved end residues are part of each CDR3. D genes are given only for firm matches. Part of the rows lack a size; the others show once, few, many or a class for expanded clones.

CDR3 protein | CDR3 DNA | D gene | V gene | clone size | J gene
CASSPGQGRETQYF | TGCGCCAGCAGCCCCGGACAGGGAAGAGAGACCCAGTACTTC | TRBD1 | TRBV5-1 | NA | TRBJ2-5
CASSESSGSSYNEQFF | TGTGCCAGCAGTGAATCGAGCGGGAGCTCCTACAATGAGCAGTTCTTC | TRBD2 | TRBV6-1 | NA | TRBJ2-1
CAWRRTGAYEQYF | TGTGCCTGGAGACGGACAGGAGCCTACGAGCAGTACTTC | TRBD1 | TRBV30 | NA | TRBJ2-7
CASSAGLAGVNEQYF | TGTGCCAGCAGCGCAGGACTAGCGGGAGTAAACGAGCAGTACTTC | TRBD2 | TRBV9 | once | TRBJ2-7
CASSLFGGRAYEQYF | TGTGCCAGCAGTTTATTTGGCGGGAGGGCCTACGAGCAGTACTTC | TRBD2 | TRBV27 | NA | TRBJ2-7
CAWSSGPQYEQYF | TGTGCCTGGAGTTCTGGCCCGCAGTACGAGCAGTACTTC | NA | TRBV30 | NA | TRBJ2-7
CASSSRDRTTTEIAGNTIYF | TGTGCCAGCAGCTCACGCGATCGGACAACGACCGAAATTGCTGGAAACACCATATATTTT | NA | TRBV7-8 | once | TRBJ1-3
CASSFSLGQGYGYTF | TGTGCCAGCAGTTTTAGTTTAGGGCAGGGGTATGGCTACACCTTC | NA | TRBV28 | NA | TRBJ1-2
CASRGTGMNTEAFF | TGTGCCAGCAGAGGGACAGGGATGAACACTGAAGCTTTCTTT | TRBD1 | TRBV7-9 | NA | TRBJ1-1
CASSLWASGYEQYF | TGTGCCAGCAGTTTATGGGCTAGCGGCTACGAGCAGTACTTC | TRBD2 | TRBV28 | NA | TRBJ2-7
CAWGQGLSYNEQFF | TGTGCCTGGGGACAGGGGCTCTCCTACAATGAGCAGTTCTTC | TRBD1 | TRBV30 | NA | TRBJ2-1
CASSYGGRGYEQYF | TGTGCCAGCAGTTACGGTGGAAGGGGCTACGAGCAGTACTTC | NA | TRBV6-6 | NA | TRBJ2-7
CASSPRGVTGELFF | TGTGCCAGCAGCCCCAGGGGGGTCACCGGGGAGCTGTTTTTT | NA | TRBV7-3 | NA | TRBJ2-2
CASGTRTGRHNEQFF | TGTGCCAGCGGGACTAGGACAGGTCGACACAATGAGCAGTTCTTC | NA | TRBV7-9 | once | TRBJ2-1
CASSLVTGGLGVYGYTF | TGTGCCAGCAGCTTAGTGACAGGGGGCCTTGGGGTCTATGGCTACACCTTC | TRBD1 | TRBV11-3 | NA | TRBJ1-2
CASTTGGSYRLNTEAFF | TGTGCCAGCACCACAGGGGGGAGTTACAGGCTGAACACTGAAGCTTTCTTT | TRBD1 | TRBV28 | NA | TRBJ1-1
CASTEWGRFFF | TGTGCCAGCACCGAATGGGGGCGCTTTTTTTTT | NA | TRBV2 | NA | TRBJ1-4
CASSRLAGVADTQYF | TGTGCCAGTAGTCGACTAGCGGGAGTCGCAGATACGCAGTATTTT | TRBD2 | TRBV19 | NA | TRBJ2-3
CASRDRPPYNEQFF | TGTGCCAGCCGGGACAGACCTCCGTACAATGAGCAGTTCTTC | TRBD1 | TRBV19 | once | TRBJ2-1
CASSLDSGIYGYTF | TGTGCCAGCAGCTTAGATTCAGGAATCTATGGCTACACCTTC | NA | TRBV7-8 | NA | TRBJ1-2
CASSERTGDGYTF | TGTGCCAGCAGTGAGAGGACAGGGGATGGCTACACCTTC | TRBD1 | TRBV6-1 | few | TRBJ1-2
CASSLAGLSYEQYF | TGTGCCAGCAGTCTAGCGGGCCTCTCCTACGAGCAGTACTTC | TRBD2 | TRBV27 | once | TRBJ2-7